This record covers a single T cell receptor (beta chain). These data belong to a study of blood T cell repertoires in COVID-19. The CDR3 consists of 14 residues. Germline V CDR1 and CDR2: GTSNPN, SVGIG (reference sequence). V gave up 5 bases and J gave up 9 bases; unmatched junction bases: 8. Assay used: immunoSEQ multiplex PCR; TCRdb lists only in-frame clones, some missing. The table includes 320,000 or so clones, about 89% detected once. V usage is TRBV30 and J usage is TRBJ2-1, with 12 bases identical to TRBD2. This sequence was found in a man aged 55 to 70 who had recovered from COVID-19. The specimen was PBMCs or T cells enriched from blood (not recorded which). The CDR3 DNA sequence: TGTGCCTGGTCTCTAGCGGGAGGGCCTAGTGAGCAGTTCTTC. This codes for CAWSLAGGPSEQFF.